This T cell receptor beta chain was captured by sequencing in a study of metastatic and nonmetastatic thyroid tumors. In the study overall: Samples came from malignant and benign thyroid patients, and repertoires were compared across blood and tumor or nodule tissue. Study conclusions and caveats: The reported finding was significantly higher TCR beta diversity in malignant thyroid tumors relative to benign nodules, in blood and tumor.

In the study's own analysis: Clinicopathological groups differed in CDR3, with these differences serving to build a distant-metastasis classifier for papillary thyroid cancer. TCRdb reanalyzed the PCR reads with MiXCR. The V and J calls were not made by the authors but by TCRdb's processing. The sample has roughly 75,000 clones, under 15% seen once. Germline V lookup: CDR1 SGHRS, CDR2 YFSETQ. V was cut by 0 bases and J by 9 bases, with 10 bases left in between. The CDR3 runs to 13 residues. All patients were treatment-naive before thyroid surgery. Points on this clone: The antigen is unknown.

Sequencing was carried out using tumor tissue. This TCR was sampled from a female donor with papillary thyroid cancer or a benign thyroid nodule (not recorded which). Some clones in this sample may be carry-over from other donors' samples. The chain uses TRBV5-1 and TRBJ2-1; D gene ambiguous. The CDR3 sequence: CASSLALVGEQFF. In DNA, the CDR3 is TGCGCCAGCAGCTTGGCGCTAGTTGGTGAGCAGTTCTTC. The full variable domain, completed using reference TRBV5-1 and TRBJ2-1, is KAGVTQTPRYLIKTRGQQVTLSCSPISGHRSVSWYQQTPGQGLQFLFEYFSETQRNKGNFPGRFSGRQFSNSRSEMNVSTLELGDSALYLCASSLALVGEQFFGPGTRLTVL.